One sample yielded the 26 T cell receptor beta chains listed below, sequenced in a study of blood T cell repertoires in COVID-19. Data came from immunoSEQ multiplex PCR; TCRdb stores just in-frame clones and leaves some out. Seen here are 80,000 to 95,000 clones, roughly 88% observed once, and the top ten hold roughly an eighth. The sample comprised peripheral blood. The source of these receptors is a human donor in a cohort sampled during active COVID-19.

This clone came up once. This sequence joins TRBV30 and TRBJ2-1; D possibly corresponds to TRBD2 (5 bases). This CDR3 region has 15 residues. Germline values: CDR1 GTSNPN, CDR2 SVGIG (reference sequence). Trimming took 0 bases from V and 0 from J, leaving 9 bases between them. The CDR3, as DNA: TGTGCCTGGAGTGTAAGGAGGACCTCCTACAATGAGCAGTTCTTC. Amino acid sequence: CAWSVRRTSYNEQFF.

By sample share, this clone is medium-sized. The chain links TRBV28 to TRBJ1-4, with D uncertain. The V gene's germline CDR1 is MDHEN and CDR2 SYDVKM. Trimming shortened V by 6 bases and J by 6 bases, and 17 bases separated the two germline ends. The CDR3 contains 15 residues. CDR3 protein: CASRADGDGDEKLFF. CDR3 in DNA: TGTGCCAGCAGGGCGGACGGCGACGGGGATGAAAAACTGTTTTTT.

V gene TRBV14 combines with J gene TRBJ2-7; 8 positions agree with TRBD2. This CDR3 contains 17 residues. CDR1 and CDR2 (germline): SGHDN, FVKESK. Trimming cost V 2 bases and J 2 bases; bases outside gene matches: 11. CDR3 in DNA: TGTGCCAGCAGCCAAAGGCCTAGCGGGCTCTTTACCTACGAGCAGTACTTC. It codes for CASSQRPSGLFTYEQYF.

The chain employs TRBV5-8 and TRBJ2-5, with a tentative D call TRBD2 (6 bases). Trimming removed 8 bases at V and 6 bases at J, with 17 bases between. CDR3 size: 13 residues. The germline gives CDR1 SGHTS, CDR2 YDEGEE. CDR3 sequence: CASLKPGVQTQYF. The CDR3 DNA is TGTGCCAGTCTAAAACCGGGGGTACAGACCCAGTACTTC.

This rearrangement joins TRBV11-2 to TRBJ2-1, with 7 bases fitting TRBD1. V lost 8 bases and J lost 4; bases outside the gene matches: 11. This CDR3 region has 15 residues. In germline, CDR1 is SGHAT, CDR2 FQNNGV. The CDR3 region has the DNA TGTGCCAGCGCGCCTAGACAGGGAATTTACAATGAGCAGTTCTTC. Amino acids: CASAPRQGIYNEQFF.

This clone was seen a few times. The chain joins TRBV4-3 to TRBJ1-5; D unresolved. The CDR3 has 16 residues. The ends were cut back, 0 bases at V and 6 bases at J, with 15 bases in the middle. Germline-derived CDR1 and CDR2 are LGHNA and YSLEER. CDR3 in amino acids: CASSQDINQRGQPQHF. The DNA of the CDR3 is TGCGCCAGCAGCCAAGATATTAACCAGAGAGGTCAGCCCCAGCATTTT.

This clone was seen a handful of times. V is TRBV12-3 or TRBV12-4 and J is TRBJ1-1; D remains unclear. The CDR3 consists of 13 residues. V was pared by 2 bases and J by 5 bases, with 9 bases between. The CDR3 loop reads CASSLSLRTEAFF. The CDR3 region has the DNA TGTGCCAGCAGTTTATCACTGAGAACTGAAGCTTTCTTT.

This chain links TRBV19 with TRBJ2-6; 9 positions agree with TRBD1. Germline V gene lookup returns CDR1 LNHDA and CDR2 SQIVND (reference sequence). This CDR3 has 17 amino acids. Losses at the gene ends were 5 bases for V and 2 bases for J; bases not matched to a gene: 7. The DNA for the CDR3 is TGTGCCAGTAGTCCCGGGACAGGGTCCCCTGGGGCCAACGTCCTGACTTTC. This translates into CASSPGTGSPGANVLTF. The full variable domain, in which reference TRBV19 and TRBJ2-6 provide the parts outside the CDR3, is DGGITQSPKYLFRKEGQNVTLSCEQNLNHDAMYWYRQDPGQGLRLIYYSQIVNDFQKGDIAEGYSVSREKKESFPLTVTSAQKNPTAFYLCASSPGTGSPGANVLTFGAGSRLTVL.

This chain uses TRBV28 with TRBJ1-3; D is perhaps TRBD1 (6 bases). Germline V CDR1 and CDR2: MDHEN, SYDVKM. The CDR3 sequence is 14 residues long. With 5 bases removed from V and 0 bases from J, the gap between germline ends came to 8 bases. The CDR3 region has the DNA TGTGCCAGCAGTCTGACAGGCTCTGGAAACACCATATATTTT. Translating it yields CASSLTGSGNTIYF. Combining the CDR3 with reference TRBV28 and TRBJ1-3 gives the whole variable domain DVKVTQSSRYLVKRTGEKVFLECVQDMDHENMFWYRQDPGLGLRLIYFSYDVKMKEKGDIPEGYSVSREKKERFSLILESASTNQTSMYLCASSLTGSGNTIYFGEGSWLTVV.

The rearrangement joins TRBV21-1 to TRBJ2-5; the DNA was not compared with TRBD2, the D call given in the table. TRBV21-1 corresponds to a pseudogene. CDR3 length: 15 residues. The CDR3 DNA is TGTGCCAGCAGCGCCGGGACTAGCGGGACAGAGACCCAGTACTTC. Translating gives CASSAGTSGTETQYF.

This chain links TRBV5-4 with TRBJ1-1, with D unclear. The CDR3 runs 14 residues. Germline V gene sequence: CDR1 SGHNT, CDR2 YYREEE (reference sequence). V lost 5 bases and J 0 bases, leaving 11 bases between the germline ends. The CDR3 region is CASRFEGMNTEAFF. The CDR3 DNA sequence: TGTGCCAGCAGGTTCGAGGGAATGAACACTGAAGCTTTCTTT.

This clone is a singleton in its sample. V is TRBV9 and J is TRBJ2-2, with 9 bases identical to TRBD2. The germline V gene encodes CDR1 SGDLS and CDR2 YYNGEE. The CDR3 spans 17 residues. The trim removed 4 bases at V and 4 bases at J, leaving 11 bases unmatched. CDR3 sequence: CASSSRAGGGPTGELFF. The CDR3 coding sequence is TGTGCCAGCAGCTCAAGAGCGGGGGGAGGGCCCACCGGGGAGCTGTTTTTT.

The chain employs TRBV10-3 and TRBJ2-4; TRBD2 agrees at 8 bases. V shed 11 bases and J 7 bases; nucleotides not matched to a gene: 7. CDR3 size: 12 residues. Germline values: CDR1 ENHRY, CDR2 SYGVKD. CDR3 amino acids: CASSGGENIQYF. The CDR3 DNA follows: TGTGCCTCATCCGGGGGGGAGAACATTCAGTACTTC.

The gene calls are TRBV30 and TRBJ2-7; D is undetermined. Trimming took off 4 bases at V and 0 bases at J, with 13 bases between the two ends. The CDR3 is 14 residues long. Germline CDR1 is GTSNPN and CDR2 is SVGIG (reference sequence). CDR3 loop: CAWKPPYHSYEQYF. The CDR3 DNA reads TGTGCCTGGAAGCCCCCTTACCACTCCTACGAGCAGTACTTC.

With respect to this clone: The sample carries other DNA sequences with the same CDR3. The V and J genes are TRBV29-1 and TRBJ1-1, with 10 bases fitting TRBD1. Germline CDR1 reads SQVTM; CDR2 reads ANQGSEA. This CDR3 is built from 13 residues. The ends lost 6 bases at V and 2 bases at J; junction bases unmatched: 3. CDR3 in DNA: TGCAGCGTAACGACAGGGGGCAACACTGAAGCTTTCTTT. Residues: CSVTTGGNTEAFF. The variable domain in full, with the rest retrieved from reference TRBV29-1 and TRBJ1-1, is SAVISQKPSRDICQRGTSLTIQCQVDSQVTMMFWYRQQPGQSLTLIATANQGSEATYESGFVIDKFPISRPNLTFSTLTVSNMSPEDSSIYLCSVTTGGNTEAFFGQGTRLTVV.

The chain employs TRBV7-3 and TRBJ2-3; 7 bases are a match to TRBD1. The CDR3 consists of 15 residues. Trimming at V came to 5 bases and at J to 1 base, leaving 6 bases not matched to a gene. Germline loops: CDR1 SGHTA, CDR2 FQGTGA. The CDR3 is CASSPYTGGTDTQYF. As DNA, the CDR3 is TGTGCCAGCAGCCCATATACAGGGGGCACAGATACGCAGTATTTT.

This clone was seen once. The DNA of the CDR3 is TGTGCCACCGCTGAGAATTCAGGGGGCGGGTCACCCCTCCACTTT. Encoded protein: CATAENSGGGSPLHF. V and J are TRBV10-3 and TRBJ1-6, with 8 bases that match TRBD1. The CDR3 totals 15 residues. The germline V gene encodes CDR1 ENHRY and CDR2 SYGVKD. After removal of 10 bases from V and 10 bases from J, the junction contained 15 bases not matched to a gene.

The chain uses TRBV28 and TRBJ2-7; 8 bases are shared with TRBD1. CDR1 and CDR2 from the germline V gene are MDHEN and SYDVKM. Losses at the gene ends were 4 bases for V and 4 bases for J; bases not matched to a gene: 3. The CDR3 runs to 13 residues. CDR3 protein: CASSSGQVYEQYF. As DNA, the CDR3 is TGTGCCAGCAGTTCGGGACAGGTTTACGAGCAGTACTTC.

The chain combines TRBV2 with TRBJ2-1, with 7 bases matching TRBD2. V was pared by 8 bases and J by 9 bases, with 10 bases of the junction left unmatched. CDR3 length equals 13 residues. The germline V gene has CDR1 SNHLY and CDR2 FYNNEI. CDR3 loop: CASRAGVYGEQFF. DNA of the CDR3: TGTGCCAGCCGGGCGGGAGTATACGGTGAGCAGTTCTTC.

The chain couples TRBV7-2 to TRBJ2-5; 8 bases align to TRBD1. The CDR3 extends over 14 amino acids. The J segment lost 4 bases and the V segment lost 5 bases, leaving 6 bases of the junction unmatched. Germline lookup yields CDR1 SGHTA and CDR2 FQGNSA. DNA of the CDR3: TGTGCCAGCAGCCCCAGGGGGCGCCGAGAGACCCAGTACTTC. It codes for CASSPRGRRETQYF.

The J gene is TRBJ2-1, the V gene TRBV7-9; 10 positions agree with TRBD1. V shed 6 bases, J shed 8 bases, and the junction held 10 bases outside the gene matches. Germline values: CDR1 SEHNR, CDR2 FQNEAQ (reference sequence). This CDR3 is 15 amino acids long. The CDR3 is CASSLPGQGIDEQFF. DNA of the CDR3: TGTGCCAGCAGTTTACCGGGACAGGGGATAGATGAGCAGTTCTTC.

This chain uses TRBV2 with TRBJ1-5; perhaps TRBD1 as D (5 bases). The CDR3 spans 16 residues. Germline V gene lookup returns CDR1 SNHLY and CDR2 FYNNEI. Trimming took 0 bases from V and 1 from J, leaving 10 bases between them. This CDR3 is CASSEAGRGSNQPQHF. In DNA form, the CDR3 reads TGTGCCAGCAGTGAAGCGGGAAGGGGAAGCAATCAGCCCCAGCATTTT.

The chain combines TRBV28 with TRBJ1-2, with 7 bases aligning to TRBD1. V shed 8 bases, J shed 7 bases, and the junction held 16 bases outside the gene matches. Germline V gene sequence: CDR1 MDHEN, CDR2 SYDVKM. This CDR3 region has 15 residues. The CDR3 region has the DNA TGTGCCAGCCAGAGGACAGGCCTGGGCCGTGCTGGCTACACCTTC. Translated: CASQRTGLGRAGYTF.

V usage is TRBV19 and J usage is TRBJ2-3, with 10 bases identical to TRBD2. J was trimmed by 5 bases and V by 6 bases; bases with no gene match: 11. Germline assignment: CDR1 LNHDA and CDR2 SQIVND (reference sequence). This CDR3 has 16 residues. CDR3 sequence reads: CASRQVASGRGDTQYF. CDR3 nucleotide sequence: TGTGCCAGTAGGCAGGTGGCTAGCGGGAGAGGAGATACGCAGTATTTT.

Only one count was recorded for this clone. The rearrangement uses TRBV12-3 or TRBV12-4 and TRBJ2-7; perhaps TRBD1 as D (5 bases). The CDR3 runs to 13 residues. Trimming stripped 6 bases from V and 5 bases from J, with 14 bases between. The CDR3: CASRPRVAHEQYF. DNA for the CDR3: TGTGCCAGCAGACCCAGGGTGGCCCACGAGCAGTACTTC.

In this sample, this clone turned up a few times. The chain combines TRBV6-6 with TRBJ1-1, with 7 positions matching TRBD1. This CDR3 is 13 amino acids long. V lost 6 bases and J lost 4; bases outside the gene matches: 5. CDR1 and CDR2 from the germline V gene are MNHNY and SVGAGI (reference sequence). CDR3 nucleotide sequence: TGTGCCAGCAGCTTTCGACAGGGCACTGAAGCTTTCTTT. It codes for CASSFRQGTEAFF.